This T cell receptor beta chain was sequenced for a study of cytomegalovirus exposure and HLA in healthy donors. Study-wide findings and caveats: HLA allele associations emerged for around 15,000 TCR beta sequences in a later analysis, at 0.05 false discovery rate.

The PCR had 60 Vbeta and 13 Jbeta primers. Produced via immunoSEQ multiplex PCR; TCRdb's table is partial and in-frame only. The sample records 84,000 or so clones, around 77% being singletons. Although they were nominally healthy when sampled, donors likely had unrecorded immune exposures. A note on this clone: Antigen specificity is unknown.

V gave up 0 bases and J gave up 2 bases; unmatched junction bases: 12. The CDR3 has 19 residues. Germline values: CDR1 LGHNA, CDR2 YNFKEQ. The chain combines TRBV4-2 with TRBJ2-5, with TRBD2 matching over 10 bases. The clonotype was recovered from a man aged 30 to 39 in good health and CMV-seronegative. The sequencing input was PBMCs. The CDR3 DNA sequence: TGTGCCAGCAGCCAAGATCTCCACTACGGGACTAGCGTTCAAGAGACCCAGTACTTC. Translation gives CASSQDLHYGTSVQETQYF.